This T cell receptor (beta chain) was captured in a study of blood T cell repertoires in COVID-19. The CDR3 is made up of 15 amino acids. The junction had 7 bases not matched to a gene; V was cut back by 6 bases and J by 2 bases. The germline V gene encodes CDR1 MRHNA and CDR2 SNTAGT. The repertoire was sequenced with immunoSEQ multiplex PCR; TCRdb's copy has only in-frame clones and lacks some. This sample carries some 180,000 clones, nearly 90% of them seen once, and the ten largest clones take 20% to 25%. The sample taken for sequencing was peripheral blood. This sequence joins TRBV6-4 and TRBJ2-5; 9 nucleotides align to TRBD1. The TCR originated in a man in his fifties or sixties with active or convalescent COVID-19. CDR3 in DNA: TGTGCCAGCAGCCCCGGGACAGGGCTTCAAGAGACCCAGTACTTC. Its translation is CASSPGTGLQETQYF.